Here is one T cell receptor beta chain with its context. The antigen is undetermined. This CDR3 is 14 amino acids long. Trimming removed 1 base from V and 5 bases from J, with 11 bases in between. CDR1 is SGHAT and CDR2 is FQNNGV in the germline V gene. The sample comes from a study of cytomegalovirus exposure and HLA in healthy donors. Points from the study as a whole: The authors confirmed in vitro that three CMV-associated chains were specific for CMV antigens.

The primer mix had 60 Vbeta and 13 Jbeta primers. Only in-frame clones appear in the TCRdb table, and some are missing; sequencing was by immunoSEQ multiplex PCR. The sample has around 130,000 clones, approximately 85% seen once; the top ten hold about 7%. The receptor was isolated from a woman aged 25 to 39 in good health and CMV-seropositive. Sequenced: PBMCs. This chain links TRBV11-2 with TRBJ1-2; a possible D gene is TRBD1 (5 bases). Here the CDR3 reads CASSLAPSGYGYTF. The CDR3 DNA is TGTGCCAGCAGCTTAGCCCCTTCAGGGTATGGCTACACCTTC.